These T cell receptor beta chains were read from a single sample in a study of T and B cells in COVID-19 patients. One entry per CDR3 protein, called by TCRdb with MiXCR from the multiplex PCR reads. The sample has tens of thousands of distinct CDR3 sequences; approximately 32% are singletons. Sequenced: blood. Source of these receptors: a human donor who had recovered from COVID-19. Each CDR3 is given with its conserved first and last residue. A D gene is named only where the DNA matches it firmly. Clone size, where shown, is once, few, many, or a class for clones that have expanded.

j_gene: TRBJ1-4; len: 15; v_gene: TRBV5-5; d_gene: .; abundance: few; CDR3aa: CASSLAGGGNEKLFF; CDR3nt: TGTGCCAGCAGCTTGGCCGGGGGTGGTAATGAAAAACTGTTTTTT
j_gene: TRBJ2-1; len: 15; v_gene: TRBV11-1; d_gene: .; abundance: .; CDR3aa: CASSHLGGPYNEQFF; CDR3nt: TGTGCCAGCAGCCATTTGGGGGGCCCCTACAATGAGCAGTTCTTC
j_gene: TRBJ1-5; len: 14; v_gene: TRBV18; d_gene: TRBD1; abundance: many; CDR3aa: CASAGQTSNQPQHF; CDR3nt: TGTGCCAGCGCGGGACAGACTAGCAATCAGCCCCAGCATTTT
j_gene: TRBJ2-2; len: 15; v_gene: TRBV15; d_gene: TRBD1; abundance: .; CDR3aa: CATSSGQGAGGELFF; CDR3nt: TGTGCCACCAGCAGCGGACAGGGGGCGGGCGGGGAGCTGTTTTTT
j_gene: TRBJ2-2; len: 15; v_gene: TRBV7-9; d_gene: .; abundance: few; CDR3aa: CASSLETQGTGELFF; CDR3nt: TGTGCCAGCAGCTTAGAGACCCAAGGAACCGGGGAGCTGTTTTTT
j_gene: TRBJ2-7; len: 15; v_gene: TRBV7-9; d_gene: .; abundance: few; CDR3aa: CASSSGRGPTYEQYF; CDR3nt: TGTGCCAGCAGCTCGGGGAGGGGGCCTACCTACGAGCAGTACTTC
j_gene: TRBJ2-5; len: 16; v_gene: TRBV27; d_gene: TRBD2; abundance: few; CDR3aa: CASSSGTSGGKETQYF; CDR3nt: TGTGCCAGCAGTTCGGGGACTAGCGGGGGGAAAGAGACCCAGTACTTC
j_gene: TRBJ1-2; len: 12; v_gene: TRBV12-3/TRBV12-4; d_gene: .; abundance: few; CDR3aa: CASSPSDRLYTF; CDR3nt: TGTGCCAGCAGTCCGTCAGACCGTCTCTACACCTTC
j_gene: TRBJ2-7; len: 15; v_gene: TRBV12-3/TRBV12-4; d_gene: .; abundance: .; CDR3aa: CASSLEPRGAYEQYF; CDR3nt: TGTGCCAGCAGTTTAGAACCCAGGGGGGCCTACGAGCAGTACTTC
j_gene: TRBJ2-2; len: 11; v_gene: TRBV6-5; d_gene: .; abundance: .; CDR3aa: CASSGGGELFF; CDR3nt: TGTGCCAGCAGTGGGGGCGGGGAGCTGTTTTTT
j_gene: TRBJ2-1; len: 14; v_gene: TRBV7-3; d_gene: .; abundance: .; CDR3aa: CASSLTGRVNEQFF; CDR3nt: TGTGCCAGCAGCTTAACAGGCAGGGTCAATGAGCAGTTCTTC
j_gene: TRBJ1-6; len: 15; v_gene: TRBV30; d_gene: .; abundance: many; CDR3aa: CAWSGAVDYNSPLHF; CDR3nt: TGTGCCTGGAGTGGAGCCGTGGACTATAATTCACCCCTCCACTTT
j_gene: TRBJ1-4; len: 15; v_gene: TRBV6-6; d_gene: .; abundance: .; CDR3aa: CASSYLGATNEKLFF; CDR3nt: TGTGCCAGCAGTTACTTGGGGGCAACTAATGAAAAACTGTTTTTT
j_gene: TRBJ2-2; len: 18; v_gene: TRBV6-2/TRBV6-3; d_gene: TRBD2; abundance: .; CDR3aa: CASSGDSGDTANTGELFF; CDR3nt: TGTGCCAGCAGTGGGGATAGCGGGGACACCGCGAACACCGGGGAGCTGTTTTTT
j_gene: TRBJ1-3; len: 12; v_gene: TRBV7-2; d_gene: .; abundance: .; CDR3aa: CASSLDVNTIYF; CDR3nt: TGTGCCAGCAGCTTAGATGTAAACACCATATATTTT
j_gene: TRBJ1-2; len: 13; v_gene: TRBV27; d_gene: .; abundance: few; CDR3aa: CASSPTGAYGYTF; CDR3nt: TGTGCCAGCAGTCCGACAGGCGCCTATGGCTACACCTTC
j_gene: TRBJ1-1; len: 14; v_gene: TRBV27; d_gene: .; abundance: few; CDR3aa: CASSLRGLNTEAFF; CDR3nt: TGTGCCAGCAGTTTACGGGGATTGAACACTGAAGCTTTCTTT
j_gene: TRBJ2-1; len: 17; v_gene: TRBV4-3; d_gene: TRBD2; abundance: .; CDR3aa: CASSQDLAGWSYNEQFF; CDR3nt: TGCGCCAGCAGCCAAGATCTAGCGGGGTGGTCCTACAATGAGCAGTTCTTC
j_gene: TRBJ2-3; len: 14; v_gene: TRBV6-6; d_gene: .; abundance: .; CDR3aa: CASSYSRSTDTQYF; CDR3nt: TGTGCCAGCAGTTACTCGAGGAGCACAGATACGCAGTATTTT
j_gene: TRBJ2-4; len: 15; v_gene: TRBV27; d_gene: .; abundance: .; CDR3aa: CATSDSDSAKNIQYF; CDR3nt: TGTGCCACCAGTGATTCCGACAGTGCCAAAAACATTCAGTACTTC
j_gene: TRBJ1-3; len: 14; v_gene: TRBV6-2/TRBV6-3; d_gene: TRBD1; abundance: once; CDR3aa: CASSNRGTGNTIYF; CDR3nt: TGTGCCAGCAGTAACAGGGGAACCGGAAACACCATATATTTT
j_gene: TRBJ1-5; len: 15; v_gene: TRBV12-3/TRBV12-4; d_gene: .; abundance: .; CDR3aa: CASSFGGGRNQPQHF; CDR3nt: TGTGCCAGCAGTTTTGGCGGGGGACGCAATCAGCCCCAGCATTTT
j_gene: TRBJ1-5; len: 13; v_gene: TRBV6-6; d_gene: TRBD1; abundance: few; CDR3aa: CASTEQGHQPQHF; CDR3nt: TGTGCCAGCACGGAACAGGGGCATCAGCCCCAGCATTTT
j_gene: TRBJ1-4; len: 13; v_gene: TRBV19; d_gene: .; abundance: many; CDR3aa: CASNRQVNEKLFF; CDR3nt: TGTGCCAGCAACCGACAGGTTAATGAAAAACTGTTTTTT
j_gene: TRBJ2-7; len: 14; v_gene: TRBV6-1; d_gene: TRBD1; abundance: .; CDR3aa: CASIGGTATYEQYF; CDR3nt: TGTGCCAGCATCGGTGGGACAGCTACGTACGAGCAGTACTTC
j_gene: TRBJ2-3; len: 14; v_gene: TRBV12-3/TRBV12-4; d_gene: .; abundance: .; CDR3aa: CASSFGQETDTQYF; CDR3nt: TGTGCCAGCAGTTTCGGGCAGGAAACAGATACGCAGTATTTT
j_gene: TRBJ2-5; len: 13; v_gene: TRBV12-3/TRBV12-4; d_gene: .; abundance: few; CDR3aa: CASSLAFDRTQYF; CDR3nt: TGTGCCAGCAGTTTAGCCTTCGACAGGACCCAGTACTTC
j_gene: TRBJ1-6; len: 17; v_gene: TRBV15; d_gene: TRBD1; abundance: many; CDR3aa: CATSRRQPGQTNSPLHF; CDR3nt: TGTGCCACCAGCAGAAGGCAACCGGGACAGACCAATTCACCCCTCCACTTT
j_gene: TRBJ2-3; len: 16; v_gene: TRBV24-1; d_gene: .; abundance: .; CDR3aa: CATSDLGTHSTDTQYF; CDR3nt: TGTGCCACCAGTGATTTGGGGACCCACTCCACAGATACGCAGTATTTT
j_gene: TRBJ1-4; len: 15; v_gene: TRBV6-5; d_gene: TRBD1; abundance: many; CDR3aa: CASSYSGTGKEKLFF; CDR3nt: TGTGCCAGCAGTTACTCGGGGACAGGGAAAGAAAAACTGTTTTTT
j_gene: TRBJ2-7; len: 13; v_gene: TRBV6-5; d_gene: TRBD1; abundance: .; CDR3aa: CASSYGTGYEQYF; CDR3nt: TGTGCCAGCAGTTACGGGACAGGGTACGAGCAGTACTTC
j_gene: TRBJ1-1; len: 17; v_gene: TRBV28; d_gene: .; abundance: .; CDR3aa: CASSFVSAQAGRMEAFF; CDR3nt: TGTGCCAGCAGTTTCGTCTCGGCTCAGGCAGGGCGTATGGAAGCTTTCTTT
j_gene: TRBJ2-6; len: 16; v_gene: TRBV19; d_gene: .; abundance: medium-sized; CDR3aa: CASTLGRRSGANVLTF; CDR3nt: TGTGCCAGTACCCTCGGACGGCGCTCTGGGGCCAACGTCCTGACTTTC
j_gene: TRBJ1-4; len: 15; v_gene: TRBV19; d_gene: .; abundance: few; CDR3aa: CASSLRAGTGEKLFF; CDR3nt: TGTGCCAGTAGTCTTAGGGCCGGGACGGGAGAAAAACTGTTTTTT
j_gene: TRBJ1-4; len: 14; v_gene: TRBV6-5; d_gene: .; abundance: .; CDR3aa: CASSYMTGGEKLFF; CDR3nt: TGTGCCAGCAGTTACATGACAGGAGGTGAAAAACTGTTTTTT
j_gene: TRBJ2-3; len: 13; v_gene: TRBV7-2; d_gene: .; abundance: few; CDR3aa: CASSLAVSDTQYF; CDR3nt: TGTGCCAGCAGCTTAGCGGTCTCAGATACGCAGTATTTT
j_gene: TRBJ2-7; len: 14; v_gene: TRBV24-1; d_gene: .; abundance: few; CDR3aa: CATSPTGPAGEQYF; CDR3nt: TGTGCCACCAGTCCGACAGGCCCTGCTGGCGAGCAGTACTTC
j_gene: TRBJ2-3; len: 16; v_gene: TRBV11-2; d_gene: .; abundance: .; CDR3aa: CASSLDPGARTDTQYF; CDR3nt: TGTGCCAGCAGCTTAGACCCCGGGGCTCGCACAGATACGCAGTATTTT
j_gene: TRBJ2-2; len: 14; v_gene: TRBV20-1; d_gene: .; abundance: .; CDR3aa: CSATWTENTGELFF; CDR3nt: TGCAGTGCGACCTGGACGGAGAACACCGGGGAGCTGTTTTTT
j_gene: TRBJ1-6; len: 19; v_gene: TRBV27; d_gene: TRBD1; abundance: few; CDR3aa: CASSHGQGRPSSYNSPLHF; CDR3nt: TGTGCCAGCAGTCACGGACAGGGTAGACCGAGCTCCTATAATTCACCCCTCCACTTT
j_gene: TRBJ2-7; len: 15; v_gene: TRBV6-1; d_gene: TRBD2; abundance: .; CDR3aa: CASSEGLAGGYEQYF; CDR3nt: TGTGCCAGCAGTGAGGGACTAGCGGGAGGCTACGAGCAGTACTTC
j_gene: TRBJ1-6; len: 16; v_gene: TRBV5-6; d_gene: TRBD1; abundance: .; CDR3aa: CASSSTWDRISSPLHF; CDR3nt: TGTGCCAGCAGCTCAACATGGGACAGGATAAGCTCACCCCTCCACTTT
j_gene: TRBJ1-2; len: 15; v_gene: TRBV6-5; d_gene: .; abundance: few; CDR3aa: CASSVDEGDYLVYTF; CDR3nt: TGTGCCAGCAGTGTCGACGAAGGCGACTATTTAGTCTACACCTTC
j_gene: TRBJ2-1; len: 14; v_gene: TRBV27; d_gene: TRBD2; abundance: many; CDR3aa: CASSSGLEFYEQFF; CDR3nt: TGTGCCAGCAGTTCGGGACTAGAGTTTTATGAGCAGTTCTTC
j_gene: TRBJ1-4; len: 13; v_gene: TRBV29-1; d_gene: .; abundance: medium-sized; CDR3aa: CSVVTPRREKLFF; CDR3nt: TGCAGCGTTGTGACACCCCGACGGGAAAAACTGTTTTTT